What follows are 22 T cell receptor beta chains derived from one specimen sequenced in a study of blood T cell repertoires in COVID-19. Assay used: immunoSEQ multiplex PCR; TCRdb lists only in-frame clones, some missing. The top ten hold approximately 3.4% of the sample, which has 200,000 to 250,000 clones, 75% to 90% seen once. The material sequenced was PBMCs or T cells enriched from blood (not recorded which). The receptor source for this set is a woman between 18 and 29 years old in a cohort exposed to, infected with or recovered from COVID-19 (not recorded which).

The chain uses TRBV19 and TRBJ1-2; tentative D call: TRBD1 (6 bases). The germline V and J ends were trimmed by 5 bases and 6 bases, with 10 bases remaining between them. This CDR3 comprises 12 residues. Germline loops: CDR1 LNHDA, CDR2 SQIVND (reference sequence). CDR3 bases: TGTGCCAGTAGTCCTAGGACAGATGGCTACACCTTC. Encoded protein: CASSPRTDGYTF.

The V and J genes are TRBV19 and TRBJ1-6; the match to TRBD1 covers 10 bases. The ends lost 5 bases at V and 10 bases at J; junction bases unmatched: 8. The CDR3 has 15 residues. CDR1 and CDR2 (germline): LNHDA, SQIVND (reference sequence). Written as DNA, the CDR3 is TGTGCCAGTAGTCAAGACAGGGGGCAGGAATCACCCCTCCACTTT. It translates to CASSQDRGQESPLHF.

The chain couples TRBV27 to TRBJ1-2; the match to TRBD1 covers 7 bases. The CDR3 contains 14 residues. The J segment lost 1 base and the V segment lost 5 bases, leaving 4 bases of the junction unmatched. Germline CDR1 is MNHEY and CDR2 is SMNVEV (reference sequence). The CDR3 DNA reads as TGTGCCAGCAGTCTAGGGGGCGGTAACTATGGCTACACCTTC. Translation: CASSLGGGNYGYTF.

V usage is TRBV2 and J usage is TRBJ2-1; D gene uncertain. Germline V gene data show CDR1 as SNHLY and CDR2 as FYNNEI. V was cut by 3 bases and J by 7 bases, with 7 bases left in between. The CDR3 consists of 12 residues. The CDR3 coding sequence is TGTGCCAGCAGTGACGGTATGAATGAGCAGTTCTTC. It is translated as CASSDGMNEQFF.

The J gene is TRBJ1-1, the V gene TRBV5-8; 7 positions agree with TRBD1. There are 14 residues in the CDR3. Germline values: CDR1 SGHTS, CDR2 YDEGEE. With V trimmed by 4 bases and J by 2 bases, 5 bases remained unmatched. The CDR3 reads CASSLTGENTEAFF. The CDR3 DNA follows: TGTGCCAGCAGCCTCACAGGGGAAAACACTGAAGCTTTCTTT.

The gene calls are TRBV25-1 and TRBJ2-7; D possibly corresponds to TRBD1 (6 bases). The germline V and J ends were trimmed by 3 bases and 2 bases, with 11 bases remaining between them. From germline, CDR1 is MGHDK and CDR2 SYGVNS. The CDR3 is 14 amino acids. The CDR3 bases are TGTGCCAGCAGTGACAACAGGGCACCCTACGAGCAGTACTTC. Amino acids: CASSDNRAPYEQYF.

V is TRBV18 and J is TRBJ2-1; 12 bases agree with TRBD2. The germline V gene encodes CDR1 KGHSH and CDR2 LQKENI. The CDR3 contains 17 residues. The V segment lost 0 bases and the J segment 5 bases; nucleotides outside the gene matches: 5. The CDR3 DNA sequence: TGTGCCAGCTCACCACCGAGGTCTAGCGGGGGGGACAATGAGCAGTTCTTC. Amino acid sequence: CASSPPRSSGGDNEQFF.

The chain employs TRBV5-4 and TRBJ1-1, with TRBD1 identical over 10 bases. The trim removed 4 bases at V and 6 bases at J, leaving 6 bases unmatched. The CDR3 sequence is 14 residues long. Looked up from germline, CDR1 is SGHNT and CDR2 is YYREEE (reference sequence). This CDR3 is CASSADRGLAEAFF. For the CDR3, the DNA is TGTGCCAGCAGCGCCGACAGGGGGCTCGCTGAAGCTTTCTTT.

The genes are TRBV6-2 or TRBV6-3 and TRBJ1-5; 7 bases fit TRBD1. This CDR3 contains 14 residues. With 2 bases clipped from V and 6 bases from J, the junction kept 4 bases outside the gene matches. Germline lookup yields CDR1 MNHEY and CDR2 SVGEGT. The CDR3 DNA reads TGTGCCAGCAGTTACAGGGCAGGGGGTCAGCCCCAGCATTTT. Protein: CASSYRAGGQPQHF.

CDR3 region: CASTPSTGGGSYEQYF. The CDR3 coding sequence is TGTGCCAGCACCCCATCGACAGGGGGAGGCTCCTACGAGCAGTACTTC. V and J are TRBV7-8 and TRBJ2-7, with TRBD1 matching 9 bases. CDR1 and CDR2 from the germline V gene are SGHVS and FQNEAQ. The CDR3 is made up of 16 amino acids. Trimming cost V 7 bases and J 0 bases; bases outside gene matches: 10.

The chain is built from TRBV9 and TRBJ1-2; D remains ambiguous. Germline values: CDR1 SGDLS, CDR2 YYNGEE. Trimming left V 0 bases short and J 3 bases short, with 9 bases between. The CDR3 has 14 amino acids. As DNA, the CDR3 is TGTGCCAGCAGCGTAGCTCGGGAGGACTATGGCTACACCTTC. Protein: CASSVAREDYGYTF.

This sequence joins TRBV18 and TRBJ1-1; 9 nucleotides match TRBD1. This CDR3 spans 14 amino acids. V dropped 6 bases and J dropped 5; count of bases not matched to a gene: 7. The germline V gene has CDR1 KGHSH and CDR2 LQKENI. In DNA, the CDR3 is TGTGCCAGCTCCCGTACAGGGGGCAGTACTGAAGCTTTCTTT. Its protein product is CASSRTGGSTEAFF.

This chain links TRBV11-2 with TRBJ2-1; TRBD1 agrees at 8 bases. Germline trimming cut 1 base from V and 8 bases from J; bases unmatched to any gene: 4. There are 14 residues in the CDR3. The germline V gene encodes CDR1 SGHAT and CDR2 FQNNGV. The CDR3 region is CASSLGARGHEQFF. The CDR3 nucleotides are TGTGCCAGCAGCTTAGGTGCCAGGGGGCATGAGCAGTTCTTC.

Concerning this clone: Other DNA sequences in the same sample also yield this CDR3. The chain combines TRBV30 with TRBJ1-1, with 7 bases lining up with TRBD1. The germline V gene encodes CDR1 GTSNPN and CDR2 SVGIG (reference sequence). The CDR3 length is 13 residues. The trim removed 0 bases at V and 4 bases at J, leaving 2 bases unmatched. Written as DNA, the CDR3 is TGTGCCTGGAGTGTATCAGGGGGCACTGAAGCTTTCTTT. It encodes CAWSVSGGTEAFF.

V is TRBV29-1 and J is TRBJ1-1; a weak D match, TRBD1 (5 bases). Germline V gene sequence: CDR1 SQVTM, CDR2 ANQGSEA. The CDR3 contains 13 residues. The V end was cut by 6 bases, the J end by 3 bases, with 14 bases between. The CDR3 here is CSVGGVSDTEAFF. The CDR3 bases are TGCAGCGTGGGGGGGGTATCGGACACTGAAGCTTTCTTT.

The chain joins TRBV11-2 to TRBJ2-7; 8 bases map to TRBD2. Germline V CDR1 and CDR2: SGHAT, FQNNGV. V lost 5 bases to trimming and J lost 3 bases; unmatched junction nucleotides: 9. CDR3 length equals 15 residues. The CDR3 sequence is CASSPEGLVYYEQYF. In nucleotides, the CDR3 is TGTGCCAGCAGCCCAGAGGGACTAGTTTACTACGAGCAGTACTTC.

The gene calls are TRBV28 and TRBJ1-5; 7 nucleotides agree with TRBD1. The trim removed 6 bases at V and 6 bases at J, leaving 8 bases unmatched. The length of the CDR3 is 14 residues. Germline V CDR1 and CDR2: MDHEN, SYDVKM. In DNA form, the CDR3 reads TGTGCCAGCAGCCCACCTGGGGACAGTCAGCCCCAGCATTTT. The encoded protein is CASSPPGDSQPQHF.

The rearrangement links TRBV7-9 to TRBJ2-1, with D possibly TRBD2 on 5 matching bases. Trimming shortened V by 0 bases and J by 9 bases, and 6 bases separated the two germline ends. The CDR3 has 12 residues. Germline CDR1 is SEHNR and CDR2 is FQNEAQ (reference sequence). The CDR3 loop is CASSLAGSEQFF. CDR3 coding DNA: TGTGCCAGCAGCTTAGCAGGGAGTGAGCAGTTCTTC.

The rearrangement links TRBV19 to TRBJ1-1, with TRBD1 matching over 8 bases. The V and J ends lost 3 bases and 7 bases, in that order; junction bases with no gene match: 13. The germline CDR1 and CDR2 sequences are LNHDA and SQIVND (reference sequence). The CDR3 loop spans 16 amino acids. The CDR3 spells CASSMFGQGLEVEAFF. Here the CDR3 DNA reads TGTGCCAGTAGTATGTTTGGACAGGGTCTAGAGGTTGAAGCTTTCTTT.

The J gene is TRBJ1-5, the V gene TRBV3-1 (or the pseudogene TRBV3-2); D is uncertain. The CDR3 runs 13 residues. Germline CDR1 LGHDT, CDR2 YNNKEL (reference sequence). Between the trimmed V and J ends, which lost 2 bases and 5 bases, there was a span of 7 bases. CDR3 sequence (DNA): TGTGCCAGCAGCCAAACTAGGGATCAGCCCCAGCATTTT. Translated, it gives CASSQTRDQPQHF.

This clone was detected only once. The chain links TRBV11-3 to TRBJ2-7; 7 bases align to TRBD1. With 5 bases clipped from V and 0 bases from J, the junction kept 4 bases outside the gene matches. Per germline, CDR1 SGHNT and CDR2 YENEEA. This CDR3 comprises 14 residues. In DNA, the CDR3 is TGTGCCAGCAGCAGGGGACAGAGCTCCTACGAGCAGTACTTC. Translation: CASSRGQSSYEQYF.

The rearrangement links TRBV24-1 to TRBJ2-7, with D maybe TRBD1 (5 bases). V was trimmed by 4 bases and J by 3 bases, leaving 9 bases between them. The CDR3 length is 13 residues. CDR1 and CDR2 (germline): KGHDR, SFDVKD. The CDR3 protein is CATSDPTDYEQYF. For the CDR3, the DNA is TGTGCCACCAGTGACCCGACAGACTACGAGCAGTACTTC.